This T cell receptor (beta chain) was identified during a study of CD8+ T cells in alopecia areata. Study-level results: Alphabeta T cells residing in normal skin are also sequenced in scalp samples. More clonal than normal scalp was lesional scalp, particularly alopecia totalis/universalis. Possibly as an HLA-related effect, TCR sharing across patients appeared less clear than in mice.

Germline values: CDR1 LNHDA, CDR2 SQIVND (reference sequence). This CDR3 contains 15 residues. V was pared by 3 bases and J by 1 base, with 5 bases of the junction left unmatched. Extraction of RNA preceded its reverse transcription into cDNA, which served as the sequencing template. Clones were sequenced by immunoSEQ multiplex PCR, and TCRdb holds only the in-frame ones, with some missing. The table lists about 150,000 clones, roughly 50% of them singletons, with 4% to 5.5% in the top ten. This clone has at least ten counts. Antigen unknown. The authors sorted CD4+ and CD8+ T cells from PBMCs. The TCR comes from a human donor in good health. V is TRBV19 and J is TRBJ2-7; 8 nucleotides match TRBD1. Sequencing input: CD4+ T cells sorted from blood. CDR3 DNA: TGTGCCAGTAGTATCCGAGGGACAGGATCCTACGAGCAGTACTTC. This codes for CASSIRGTGSYEQYF.